This TCR beta chain was captured in a study of blood T cell repertoires in COVID-19. Across the study: The United States, Italy and Spain supplied acute and convalescent COVID-19 samples. T cells, B-cell-depleted T cells, or PBMCs provided the cDNA or gDNA that served as material.

The CDR3 sequence is 16 residues long. Germline V lookup: CDR1 MNHNS, CDR2 SASEGT. V lost 1 base, J lost 1 base, and 3 bases stayed unmatched. Source study methods: How many nucleated cells were present was estimated from reference gene primer amplification. The assay was immunoSEQ multiplex PCR, and TCRdb's table has in-frame clones only and misses some. Clonal size and the V and J genes are those of that table, whereas D and trimming came from the DNA. This sample has around 100,000 clones, with about four fifths found just once. Sample: peripheral blood. This TCR came from a woman aged 55-70 years with acute or convalescent COVID-19. This chain links TRBV6-1 with TRBJ2-5; TRBD1 matches 10 bases. CDR3 in DNA: TGTGCCAGCAGTGAAGGGACAGGGGGGTCCCAAGAGACCCAGTACTTC. It is translated as CASSEGTGGSQETQYF.